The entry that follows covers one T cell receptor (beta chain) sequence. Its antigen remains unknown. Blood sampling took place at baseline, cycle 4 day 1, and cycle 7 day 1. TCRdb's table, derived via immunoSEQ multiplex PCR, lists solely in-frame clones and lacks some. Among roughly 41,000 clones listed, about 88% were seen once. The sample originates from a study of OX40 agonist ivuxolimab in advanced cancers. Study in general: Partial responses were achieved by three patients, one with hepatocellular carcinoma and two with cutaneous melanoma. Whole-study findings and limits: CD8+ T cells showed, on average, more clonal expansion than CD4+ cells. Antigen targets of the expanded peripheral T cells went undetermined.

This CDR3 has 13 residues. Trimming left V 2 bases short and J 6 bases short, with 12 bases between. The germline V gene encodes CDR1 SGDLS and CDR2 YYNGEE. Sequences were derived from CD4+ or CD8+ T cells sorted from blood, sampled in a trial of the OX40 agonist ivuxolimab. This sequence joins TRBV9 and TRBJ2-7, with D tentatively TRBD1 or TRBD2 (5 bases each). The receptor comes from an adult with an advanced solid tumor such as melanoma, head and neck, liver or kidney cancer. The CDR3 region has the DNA TGTGCCAGCAGCGTCGAGGGACGGGGCGAGCAGTACTTC. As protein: CASSVEGRGEQYF.